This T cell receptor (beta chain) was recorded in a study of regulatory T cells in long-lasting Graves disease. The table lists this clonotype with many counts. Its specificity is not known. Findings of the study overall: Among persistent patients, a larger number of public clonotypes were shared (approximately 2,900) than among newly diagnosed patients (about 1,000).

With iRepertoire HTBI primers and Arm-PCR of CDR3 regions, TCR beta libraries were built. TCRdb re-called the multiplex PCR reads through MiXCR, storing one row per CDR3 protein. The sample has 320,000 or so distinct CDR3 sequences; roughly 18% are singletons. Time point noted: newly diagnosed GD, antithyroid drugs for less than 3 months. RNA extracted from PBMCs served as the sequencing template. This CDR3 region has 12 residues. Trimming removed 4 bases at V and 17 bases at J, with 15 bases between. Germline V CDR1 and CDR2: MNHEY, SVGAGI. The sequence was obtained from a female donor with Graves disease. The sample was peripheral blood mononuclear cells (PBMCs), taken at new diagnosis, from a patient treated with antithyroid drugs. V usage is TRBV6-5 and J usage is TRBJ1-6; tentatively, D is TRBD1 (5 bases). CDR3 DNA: TGTGCCAGCAGTTCCGAGACAGCGCGTTTCCACTTT. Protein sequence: CASSSETARFHF.